This T cell receptor beta chain is drawn from a study of Graves' ophthalmopathy and Graves' hyperthyroidism. Overall study results and limits: Among thyroid clonotypes expanded above 0.001 frequency, most also appeared in blood.

Trimming cost V 1 base and J 0 bases, with 6 bases left between them. Germline V gene lookup returns CDR1 SNHLY and CDR2 FYNNEI. The CDR3 runs to 14 residues. Exclusion covered patients with other autoimmune diseases or uncontrolled infections (as well as pregnancy or lactation). Diagnosis used clinical symptoms, serum thyroxine, TRAb, thyroid ultrasound and orbital computed tomography. This clonotype was detected ten times or more. Antigen unknown. From RNA, the CDR3 regions of TCR beta chains were amplified and sequenced. In the first round, RT-PCR was carried out with HTBI primers, and a multiplex PCR formed the second round. TCRdb recomputed calls from the multiplex PCR reads with MiXCR, one row per CDR3 protein. The sample contains around 400,000 distinct CDR3 sequences, roughly 18% of which appear only once.

The receptor comes from a young woman with Graves' ophthalmopathy. Sequences were obtained from peripheral blood. This chain links TRBV2 with TRBJ2-5, with D unresolved. The CDR3 DNA reads as TGTGCCAGCAGTGAAGGCCAGTACCAAGAGACCCAGTACTTC. Its translation: CASSEGQYQETQYF. Based on the CDR3 plus reference TRBV2 and TRBJ2-5, the full variable domain is EPEVTQTPSHQVTQMGQEVILRCVPISNHLYFYWYRQILGQKVEFLVSFYNNEISEKSEIFDDQFSVERPDGSNFTLKIRSTKLEDSAMYFCASSEGQYQETQYFGPGTRLLVL.